This entry describes one T cell receptor (beta chain). These data are taken from a study of blood T cell repertoires in COVID-19. Profiling relied on immunoSEQ multiplex PCR, and the TCRdb table lists in-frame clones only, not all of them. The table has about 220,000 clones, 85% to 90% seen once. The CDR3 extends over 14 amino acids. CDR1 is MNHEY, CDR2 SVGAGI, per germline. V lost 6 bases and J lost 5, with 14 bases in between. Sequencing was performed on PBMCs or T cells enriched from blood (not recorded which). This receptor was taken from a woman aged 45 to 65 with acute COVID-19. The chain is built from TRBV6-5 and TRBJ1-5; weak D call: TRBD1 (6 bases). As DNA, the CDR3 is TGTGCCAGCAGCAGGGGTAGGTCGGATCAGCCCCAGCATTTT. It codes for CASSRGRSDQPQHF.